This record concerns one TCR beta chain sequence. Antigen unknown. Vbeta (60) and Jbeta (13) primers were used in the PCR. Libraries were prepared by immunoSEQ multiplex PCR; TCRdb keeps only in-frame clonotypes and omits some of them. The sample has about 160,000 clones, 60% to 85% seen once. V lost 1 base and J 10 bases, leaving 10 bases between the germline ends. Germline V gives CDR1 SGHAT, CDR2 FQNNGV. The CDR3 is made up of 12 amino acids. The data stem from a study of cytomegalovirus exposure and HLA in healthy donors. Overall study findings and caveats: Immune exposure information comprised only CMV serostatus. Among the CMV-associated chains, a few were confirmed in vitro as specific for CMV antigens.

The V gene is TRBV11-2, the J gene TRBJ1-1; no clear D gene. This TCR came from a woman aged 45-59 years in good health and CMV-seropositive. The material sequenced was PBMCs. CDR3 residues: CASSLGLGGAFF. Here the CDR3 DNA reads TGTGCCAGCAGCTTAGGCCTAGGAGGAGCTTTCTTT. Full variable domain (missing parts from reference TRBV11-2 and TRBJ1-1): EAGVAQSPRYKIIEKRQSVAFWCNPISGHATLYWYQQILGQGPKLLIQFQNNGVVDDSQLPKDRFSAERLKGVDSTLKIQPAKLEDSAVYLCASSLGLGGAFFGQGTRLTVV.